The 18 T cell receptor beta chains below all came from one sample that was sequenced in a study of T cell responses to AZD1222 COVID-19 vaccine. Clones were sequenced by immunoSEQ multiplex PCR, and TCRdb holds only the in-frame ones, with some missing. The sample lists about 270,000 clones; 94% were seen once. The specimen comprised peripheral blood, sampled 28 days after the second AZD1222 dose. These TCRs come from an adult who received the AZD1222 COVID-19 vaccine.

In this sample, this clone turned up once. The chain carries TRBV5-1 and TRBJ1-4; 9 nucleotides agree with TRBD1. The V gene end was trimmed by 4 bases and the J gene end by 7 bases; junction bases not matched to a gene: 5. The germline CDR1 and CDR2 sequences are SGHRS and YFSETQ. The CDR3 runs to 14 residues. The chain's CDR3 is CASSVTGGSEKLFF. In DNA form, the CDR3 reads TGCGCCAGCAGCGTGACAGGGGGAAGTGAAAAACTGTTTTTT.

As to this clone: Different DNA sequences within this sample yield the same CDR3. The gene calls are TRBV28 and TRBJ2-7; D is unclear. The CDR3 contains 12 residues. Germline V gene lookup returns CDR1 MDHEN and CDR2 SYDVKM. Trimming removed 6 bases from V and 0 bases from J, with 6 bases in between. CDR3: CASSSDSYEQYF. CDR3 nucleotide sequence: TGTGCCAGCAGCTCCGACTCCTACGAGCAGTACTTC.

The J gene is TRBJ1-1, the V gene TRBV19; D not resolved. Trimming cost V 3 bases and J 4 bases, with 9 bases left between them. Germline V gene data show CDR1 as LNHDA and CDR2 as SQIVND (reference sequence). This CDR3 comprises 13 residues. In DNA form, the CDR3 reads TGTGCCAGTAGTATTGGTTCGGGCACTGAAGCTTTCTTT. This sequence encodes CASSIGSGTEAFF.

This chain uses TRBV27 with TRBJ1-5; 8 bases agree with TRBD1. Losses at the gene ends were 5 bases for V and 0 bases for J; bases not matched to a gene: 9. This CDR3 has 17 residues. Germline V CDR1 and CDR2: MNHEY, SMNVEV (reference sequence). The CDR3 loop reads CASSRDRGPYSNQPQHF. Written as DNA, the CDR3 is TGTGCCAGCAGTAGAGACAGGGGCCCCTATAGCAATCAGCCCCAGCATTTT.

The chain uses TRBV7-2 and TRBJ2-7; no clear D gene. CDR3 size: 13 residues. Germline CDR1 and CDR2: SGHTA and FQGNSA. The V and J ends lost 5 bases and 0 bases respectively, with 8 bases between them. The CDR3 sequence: CASSPPPSYEQYF. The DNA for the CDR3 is TGTGCCAGCAGCCCACCTCCCTCCTACGAGCAGTACTTC.

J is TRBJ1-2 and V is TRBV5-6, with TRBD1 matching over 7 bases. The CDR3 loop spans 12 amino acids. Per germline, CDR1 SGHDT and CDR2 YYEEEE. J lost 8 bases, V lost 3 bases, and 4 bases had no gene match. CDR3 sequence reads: CASSWGTDGYTF. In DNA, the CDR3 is TGTGCCAGCAGCTGGGGGACAGACGGCTACACCTTC.

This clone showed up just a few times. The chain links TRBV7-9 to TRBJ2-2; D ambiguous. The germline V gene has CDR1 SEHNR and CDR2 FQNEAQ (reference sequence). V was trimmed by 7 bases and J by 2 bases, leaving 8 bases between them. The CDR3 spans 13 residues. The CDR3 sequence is CASNPLNTGELFF. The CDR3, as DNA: TGTGCCAGCAACCCCCTAAACACCGGGGAGCTGTTTTTT.

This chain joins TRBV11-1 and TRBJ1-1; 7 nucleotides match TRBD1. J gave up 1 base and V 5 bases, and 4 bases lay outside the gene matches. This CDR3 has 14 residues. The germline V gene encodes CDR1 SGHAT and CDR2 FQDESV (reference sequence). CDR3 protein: CASSRQGGNTEAFF. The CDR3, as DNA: TGTGCCAGCAGCCGACAGGGAGGGAACACTGAAGCTTTCTTT.

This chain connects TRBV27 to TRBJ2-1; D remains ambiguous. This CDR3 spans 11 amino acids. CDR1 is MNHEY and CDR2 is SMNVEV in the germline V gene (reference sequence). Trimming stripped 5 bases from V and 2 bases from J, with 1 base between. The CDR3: CASSTYNEQFF. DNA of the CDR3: TGTGCCAGCAGTACCTACAATGAGCAGTTCTTC.

DNA of the CDR3: TGTGCCACCAGACGACAGGGGGCGTGGGTCGGGGAGCTGTTTTTT. Translation: CATRRQGAWVGELFF. The chain joins TRBV15 to TRBJ2-2; TRBD1 agrees at 10 bases. The ends lost 6 bases at V and 7 bases at J; junction bases unmatched: 8. The CDR3 spans 15 residues. From germline, CDR1 is LNHNV and CDR2 YYDKDF (reference sequence).

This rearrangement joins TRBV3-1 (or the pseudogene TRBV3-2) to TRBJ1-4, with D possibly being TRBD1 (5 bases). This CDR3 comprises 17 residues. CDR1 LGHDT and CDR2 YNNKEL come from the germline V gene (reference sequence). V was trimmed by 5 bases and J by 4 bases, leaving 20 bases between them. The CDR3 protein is CASSYQSAGARNEKLFF. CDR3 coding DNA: TGTGCCAGCAGCTACCAAAGTGCTGGGGCTCGTAATGAAAAACTGTTTTTT.

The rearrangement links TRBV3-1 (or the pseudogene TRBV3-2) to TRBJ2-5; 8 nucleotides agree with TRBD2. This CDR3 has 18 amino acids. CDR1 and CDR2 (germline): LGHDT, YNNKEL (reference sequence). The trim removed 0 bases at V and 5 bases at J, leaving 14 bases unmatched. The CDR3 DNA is TGTGCCAGCAGCCAAGATCTTGGTAGCGGGGAGGTTGGGGAGACCCAGTACTTC. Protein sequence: CASSQDLGSGEVGETQYF.

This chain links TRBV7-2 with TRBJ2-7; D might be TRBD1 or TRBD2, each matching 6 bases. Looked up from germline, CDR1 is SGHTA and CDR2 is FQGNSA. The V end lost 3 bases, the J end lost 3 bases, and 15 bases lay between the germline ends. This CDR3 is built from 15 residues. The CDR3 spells CASSFYTQGLYEQYF. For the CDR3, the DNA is TGTGCCAGCAGCTTTTACACACAGGGACTCTACGAGCAGTACTTC. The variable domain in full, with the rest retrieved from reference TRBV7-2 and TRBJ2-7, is GAGVSQSPSNKVTEKGKDVELRCDPISGHTALYWYRQSLGQGLEFLIYFQGNSAPDKSGLPSDRFSAERTGGSVSTLTIQRTQQEDSAVYLCASSFYTQGLYEQYFGPGTRLTVT.

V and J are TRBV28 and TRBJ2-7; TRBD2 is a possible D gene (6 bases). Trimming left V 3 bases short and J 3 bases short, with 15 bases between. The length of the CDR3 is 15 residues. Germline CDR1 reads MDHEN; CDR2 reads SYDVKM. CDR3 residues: CASSFFGGLSYEQYF. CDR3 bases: TGTGCCAGCAGTTTTTTCGGGGGATTGAGCTACGAGCAGTACTTC.

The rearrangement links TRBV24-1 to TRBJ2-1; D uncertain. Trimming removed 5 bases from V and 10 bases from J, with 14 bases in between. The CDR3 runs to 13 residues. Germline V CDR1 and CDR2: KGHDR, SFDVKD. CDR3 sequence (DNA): TGTGCCACCAGTGCCCCCGGACGGGTAGAGCAGTTCTTC. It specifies CATSAPGRVEQFF.

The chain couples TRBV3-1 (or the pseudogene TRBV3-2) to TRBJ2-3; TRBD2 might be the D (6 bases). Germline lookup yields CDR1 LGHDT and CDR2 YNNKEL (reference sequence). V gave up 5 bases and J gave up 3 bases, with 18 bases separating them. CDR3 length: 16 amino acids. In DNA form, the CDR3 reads TGTGCCAGCAGCTCCAGATCGGGGGAGCTTACAGATACGCAGTATTTT. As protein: CASSSRSGELTDTQYF.

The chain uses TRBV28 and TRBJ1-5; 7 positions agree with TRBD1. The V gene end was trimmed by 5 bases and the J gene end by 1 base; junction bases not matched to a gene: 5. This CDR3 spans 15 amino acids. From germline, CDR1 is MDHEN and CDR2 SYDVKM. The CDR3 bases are TGTGCCAGCAGTCTTCAGGGGGAGAGCAATCAGCCCCAGCATTTT. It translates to CASSLQGESNQPQHF.

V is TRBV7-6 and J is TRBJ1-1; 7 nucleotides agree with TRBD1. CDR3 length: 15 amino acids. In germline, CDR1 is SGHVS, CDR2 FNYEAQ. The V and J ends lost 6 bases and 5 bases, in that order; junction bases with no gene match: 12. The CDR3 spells CASRPARGRRTEAFF. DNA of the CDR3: TGTGCCAGCAGGCCTGCGAGGGGGCGAAGGACTGAAGCTTTCTTT.